The 6 T cell receptor beta chains listed next were all sequenced from one sample in a study of T cells in localized non-small cell lung cancer. Here immunoSEQ multiplex PCR was the method, and the copy in TCRdb shows in-frame clones only, minus some. The sample includes tens of thousands of clones, 88% of them seen just once. The specimen comprised peripheral blood, sampled before any cancer treatment. These receptor sequences come from a woman between 35 and 70 years old with stage I squamous cell lung carcinoma.

The rearrangement uses TRBV6-1 and TRBJ1-5; TRBD1 is a possible D gene (5 bases). CDR3 length equals 13 residues. Between the trimmed V and J ends, which lost 2 bases and 6 bases, there was a span of 8 bases. Germline V gene lookup returns CDR1 MNHNS and CDR2 SASEGT. CDR3 region: CASSESRAQPQHF. CDR3 DNA sequence: TGTGCCAGCAGTGAATCCAGGGCTCAGCCCCAGCATTTT.

This clone has only one observation. The sample holds other DNA sequences that translate to the same CDR3. The rearrangement joins TRBV27 to TRBJ2-7; D may be TRBD1 or TRBD2 (5 bases each). Trimming shortened V by 5 bases and J by 3 bases, and 17 bases separated the two germline ends. Per the germline V gene, CDR1 is MNHEY and CDR2 is SMNVEV (reference sequence). The CDR3 consists of 15 residues. The CDR3 DNA reads as TGTGCCAGCAGTGAGGGACGTAACTCAGGCTACGAGCAGTACTTC. It encodes CASSEGRNSGYEQYF.

The rearrangement uses TRBV30 and TRBJ1-1; possible D gene TRBD1, 5 bases. The germline V gene encodes CDR1 GTSNPN and CDR2 SVGIG (reference sequence). The CDR3 is made up of 13 amino acids. V was shortened by 5 bases and J by 10 bases, with 20 bases between the two germline ends. CDR3 nucleotide sequence: TGTGCCTGGCAAAGGGACCCTTCCGGGGTAGCTTTCTTT. Its translation: CAWQRDPSGVAFF.

This clone has more than one count but fewer than ten. This sequence joins TRBV9 and TRBJ1-1; no reliable D call. The CDR3 has 17 residues. The V end lost 0 bases, the J end lost 1 base, and 16 bases lay between the germline ends. Germline CDR1 is SGDLS and CDR2 is YYNGEE. The CDR3 DNA reads as TGTGCCAGCAGCGTAGAACGAGGAGGGTACCAGAACACTGAAGCTTTCTTT. Translating it yields CASSVERGGYQNTEAFF.

The table lists this clone with a few counts. The rearrangement uses TRBV2 and TRBJ2-7, with 8 bases fitting TRBD1. V trimming: 7 bases; J trimming: 2 bases; junction bases outside the gene matches: 4. This CDR3 has 13 amino acids. Germline V lookup: CDR1 SNHLY, CDR2 FYNNEI. The CDR3 DNA is TGTGCCAGCATGGGGACAGGTACCTACGAGCAGTACTTC. Residues: CASMGTGTYEQYF.

The V call is TRBV2, the J call TRBJ1-1, with TRBD1 as a possible D gene (5 bases). Deletions cut 7 bases from V and 2 bases from J, with 14 bases between. Looked up from germline, CDR1 is SNHLY and CDR2 is FYNNEI. The CDR3 length is 14 residues. In DNA form, the CDR3 reads TGTGCCAGCACTAGACAGACCCAAAACACTGAAGCTTTCTTT. Its translation is CASTRQTQNTEAFF.